These 22 T cell receptor beta chains were all obtained from the same sample, sequenced in a study of response to subunit inactivated influenza vaccine. TCRdb independently ran MiXCR on the RT-PCR reads; one entry per CDR3 protein. The sample contains 710,000 or so distinct CDR3 sequences, about a sixth of which appear only once. Specimen: PBMCs from blood, collected roughly 13 days after vaccination. The receptors shown here come from a man in his forties or fifties who received an inactivated influenza vaccine.

The CDR3 coding sequence is TGCGCCAGCAGCTTGGCCTCGGGAGGTGTTGGAGATACGCAGTATTTT. The encoded protein is CASSLASGGVGDTQYF. The V gene is TRBV5-1, the J gene TRBJ2-3; TRBD2 aligns across 7 bases. The CDR3 length is 16 residues. Looked up from germline, CDR1 is SGHRS and CDR2 is YFSETQ. V dropped 0 bases and J dropped 5; count of bases not matched to a gene: 9.

This clonotype was counted a few times. The chain has TRBV20-1 and TRBJ1-1; 12 bases are shared with TRBD1. This CDR3 region has 12 residues. Germline V gene lookup returns CDR1 DFQATT and CDR2 SNEGSKA (reference sequence). V trimming: 7 bases; J trimming: 11 bases; junction bases outside the gene matches: 8. The DNA for the CDR3 is TGCAGTGTGAGGGACAGGGGGCTCTCTGCTTTCTTT. Translating gives CSVRDRGLSAFF.

The chain joins TRBV18 to TRBJ1-2, with 8 bases aligning to TRBD1. CDR3 length: 15 residues. The germline gives CDR1 KGHSH, CDR2 LQKENI. The trim removed 6 bases at V and 8 bases at J, leaving 14 bases unmatched. The CDR3 loop is CASSPMTGAVEGYTF. CDR3 sequence (DNA): TGTGCCAGCTCGCCCATGACAGGGGCAGTGGAGGGCTACACCTTC.

The chain combines TRBV5-1 with TRBJ2-3, with 11 bases identical to TRBD2. The germline V gene encodes CDR1 SGHRS and CDR2 YFSETQ. CDR3 length: 15 amino acids. V lost 0 bases and J lost 6; bases outside the gene matches: 3. The CDR3 bases are TGCGCCAGCAGCTTGGTCTCTAGCGGGGGGGATACGCAGTATTTT. It codes for CASSLVSSGGDTQYF.

The chain employs TRBV28 and TRBJ2-7; unclear D gene. V gave up 3 bases and J gave up 3 bases, with 12 bases separating them. Germline V gene data show CDR1 as MDHEN and CDR2 as SYDVKM. The CDR3 length is 14 residues. The CDR3 sequence is CASSLFNMNYEQYF. DNA of the CDR3: TGTGCCAGCAGTTTGTTTAACATGAACTACGAGCAGTACTTC.

This clonotype was observed a handful of times. This chain connects TRBV5-1 to TRBJ1-2, with D possibly matching TRBD1 (6 bases). CDR1 is SGHRS, CDR2 YFSETQ, per germline. V lost 1 base, J lost 4 bases, and 11 bases lay in between. This CDR3 has 14 amino acids. The CDR3 bases are TGCGCCAGCAGCTTGATTTCGGACAGCTATGGCTACACCTTC. It encodes CASSLISDSYGYTF.

This clonotype was seen more than once but under ten times. The chain employs TRBV4-2 and TRBJ2-2; D is uncertain. The CDR3 spans 16 residues. Germline assignment: CDR1 LGHNA and CDR2 YNFKEQ. Trimming stripped 0 bases from V and 1 base from J, with 9 bases between. The CDR3 DNA is TGTGCCAGCAGCCAAGATAGACATTTGAACACCGGGGAGCTGTTTTTT. This sequence encodes CASSQDRHLNTGELFF.

The chain links TRBV29-1 to TRBJ2-3; D gene uncertain. Between the trimmed V and J ends, which lost 7 bases and 0 bases, there was a span of 11 bases. Looked up from germline, CDR1 is SQVTM and CDR2 is ANQGSEA. The CDR3 has 13 residues. CDR3 protein: CSGLTLSTDTQYF. CDR3 in DNA: TGCAGCGGTCTCACTTTAAGCACAGATACGCAGTATTTT.

The chain carries TRBV7-8 and TRBJ1-3; D call uncertain. The CDR3 is 15 residues long. Germline CDR1 is SGHVS and CDR2 is FQNEAQ. Trimming left V 1 base short and J 0 bases short, with 7 bases between. CDR3 residues: CASSLGRSSGNTIYF. The CDR3 DNA is TGTGCCAGCAGCTTAGGGAGAAGCTCTGGAAACACCATATATTTT. The whole variable domain, filled in from reference TRBV7-8 and TRBJ1-3, reads GAGVSQSPRYKVAKRGQDVALRCDPISGHVSLFWYQQALGQGPEFLTYFQNEAQLDKSGLPSDRFFAERPEGSVSTLKIQRTQQEDSAVYLCASSLGRSSGNTIYFGEGSWLTVV.

The genes are TRBV29-1 and TRBJ2-1, with TRBD1 matching 8 bases. Losses at the gene ends were 3 bases for V and 7 bases for J; bases not matched to a gene: 5. Germline lookup yields CDR1 SQVTM and CDR2 ANQGSEA. The length of the CDR3 is 13 residues. The chain's CDR3 is CSVDGQGQNEQFF. The CDR3 DNA follows: TGCAGCGTTGACGGACAGGGACAAAATGAGCAGTTCTTC.

The rearrangement joins TRBV29-1 to TRBJ2-1, with 10 bases identical to TRBD2. Germline V CDR1 and CDR2: SQVTM, ANQGSEA. This CDR3 comprises 13 residues. Unmatched junction bases numbered 7, after V lost 6 bases and J lost 8 bases. The CDR3 sequence: CSVGLARADEQFF. The CDR3 coding sequence is TGCAGCGTGGGACTAGCGAGGGCCGATGAGCAGTTCTTC.

J is TRBJ2-1 and V is TRBV6-5, with 7 bases aligning to TRBD1. Germline-derived CDR1 and CDR2 are MNHEY and SVGAGI. Trimming at V came to 7 bases and at J to 2 bases, leaving 8 bases not matched to a gene. The CDR3 totals 15 residues. Here the CDR3 DNA reads TGTGCCAGCATTAACCCGACAGGGACCTACAATGAGCAGTTCTTC. This codes for CASINPTGTYNEQFF.

This clonotype was counted between two and nine times. CDR3 sequence: CASRGTTNEQFF. The DNA of the CDR3 is TGTGCCAGCAGGGGGACTACCAATGAGCAGTTCTTC. This chain links TRBV12-3 or TRBV12-4 with TRBJ2-1; the match to TRBD2 covers 7 bases. V lost 6 bases, J lost 6 bases, and 2 bases stayed unmatched. There are 12 residues in the CDR3.

There are a few counts of this clonotype. The gene calls are TRBV6-5 and TRBJ2-1; D remains unclear. The CDR3 loop spans 14 amino acids. CDR1 is MNHEY, CDR2 SVGAGI, per germline. The V end was cut by 4 bases, the J end by 4 bases, with 11 bases between. The CDR3 loop reads CASSSLTGYNEQFF. Written as DNA, the CDR3 is TGTGCCAGCAGTTCCCTGACGGGTTACAATGAGCAGTTCTTC.

This clonotype was detected only a few times. The V and J genes are TRBV20-1 and TRBJ1-2; D not certain. CDR1 is DFQATT and CDR2 is SNEGSKA in the germline V gene (reference sequence). This CDR3 has 13 amino acids. Between the trimmed V and J ends, which lost 1 base and 13 bases, there was a span of 19 bases. The CDR3 region has the DNA TGCAGTGCTAGAGCTACAACGGTTTCAATGTCCACCTTC. Translating it yields CSARATTVSMSTF.

The chain combines TRBV7-9 with TRBJ2-7, with D hard to call. The length of the CDR3 is 12 residues. V dropped 5 bases and J dropped 3 bases, with 8 bases sitting between them. CDR1 and CDR2 from the germline V gene are SEHNR and FQNEAQ (reference sequence). CDR3 sequence: CASSESNYEQYF. The CDR3 coding sequence is TGTGCCAGCAGCGAATCTAACTACGAGCAGTACTTC.

This clonotype has only a few counts. The J gene is TRBJ1-6, the V gene TRBV7-9, with D possibly TRBD1 on 5 matching bases. Germline lookup yields CDR1 SEHNR and CDR2 FQNEAQ (reference sequence). Trimming stripped 5 bases from V and 9 bases from J, with 11 bases between. CDR3 length: 13 residues. For the CDR3, the DNA is TGTGCCAGCAGCGAGGAAGGGGTTTCACCCCTCCACTTT. This sequence encodes CASSEEGVSPLHF.

This chain links TRBV28 with TRBJ2-2; 9 bases align to TRBD2. In germline, CDR1 is MDHEN, CDR2 SYDVKM. V lost 8 bases and J lost 7; bases outside the gene matches: 11. CDR3 length: 15 amino acids. The CDR3 coding sequence is TGTGCCAGCCTAGCGGGACCCTTCGCCGGCGGGGAGCTGTTTTTT. This gives the protein CASLAGPFAGGELFF.

The chain recombines TRBV4-3 with TRBJ2-1; 7 nucleotides align to TRBD2. This CDR3 is 17 amino acids long. Germline lookup yields CDR1 LGHNA and CDR2 YSLEER. With 0 bases clipped from V and 10 bases from J, the junction kept 15 bases outside the gene matches. CDR3 in DNA: TGCGCCAGCAGCCAAGATTGGGGCGGACGGGGGGATTTAGAGCAGTTCTTC. As protein: CASSQDWGGRGDLEQFF.

This clonotype has just a few counts. The chain is built from TRBV4-3 and TRBJ2-2; D gene uncertain. The CDR3 has 14 residues. CDR1 is LGHNA, CDR2 YSLEER, per germline. Between the trimmed V and J ends, which lost 6 bases and 7 bases, there was a span of 15 bases. CDR3 in amino acids: CASSPAPARGELFF. In DNA, the CDR3 is TGCGCCAGCAGTCCCGCCCCGGCCCGCGGGGAGCTGTTTTTT.

V is TRBV20-1 and J is TRBJ1-4; no firm D call. Germline assignment: CDR1 DFQATT and CDR2 SNEGSKA (reference sequence). CDR3 length: 13 residues. V gave up 0 bases and J gave up 10 bases, with 12 bases separating them. CDR3 DNA: TGCAGTGCTAGAGATTTTTCCTTGGGAAAACTGTTTTTT. Protein product: CSARDFSLGKLFF.

This clonotype was recorded many times. The rearrangement uses TRBV7-2 and TRBJ2-1; 8 nucleotides line up with TRBD1. CDR3 size: 15 residues. Germline V gene sequence: CDR1 SGHTA, CDR2 FQGNSA. V was pared by 5 bases and J by 1 base, with 4 bases of the junction left unmatched. The DNA of the CDR3 is TGTGCCAGCAGCCCCGGACAGGGTTCCTACAATGAGCAGTTCTTC. Amino acid sequence: CASSPGQGSYNEQFF. The full variable domain, in which reference TRBV7-2 and TRBJ2-1 provide the parts outside the CDR3, is GAGVSQSPSNKVTEKGKDVELRCDPISGHTALYWYRQSLGQGLEFLIYFQGNSAPDKSGLPSDRFSAERTGGSVSTLTIQRTQQEDSAVYLCASSPGQGSYNEQFFGPGTRLTVL.